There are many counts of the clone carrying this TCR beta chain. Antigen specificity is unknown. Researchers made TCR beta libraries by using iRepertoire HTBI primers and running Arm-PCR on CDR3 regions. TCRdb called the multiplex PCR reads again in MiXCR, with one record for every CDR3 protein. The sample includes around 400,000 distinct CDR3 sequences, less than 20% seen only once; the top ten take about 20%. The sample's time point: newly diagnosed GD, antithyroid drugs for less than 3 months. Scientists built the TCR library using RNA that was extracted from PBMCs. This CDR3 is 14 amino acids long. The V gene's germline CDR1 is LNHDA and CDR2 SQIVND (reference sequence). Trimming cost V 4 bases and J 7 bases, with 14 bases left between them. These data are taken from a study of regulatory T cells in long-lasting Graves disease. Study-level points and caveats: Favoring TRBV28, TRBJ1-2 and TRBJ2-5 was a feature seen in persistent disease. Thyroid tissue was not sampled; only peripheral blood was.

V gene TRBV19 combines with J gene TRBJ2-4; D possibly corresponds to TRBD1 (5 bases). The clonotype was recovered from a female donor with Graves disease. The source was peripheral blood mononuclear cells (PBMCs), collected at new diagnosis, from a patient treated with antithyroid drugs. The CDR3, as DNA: TGTGCCAGTAGTACTCGACAGACCATGAACATTCAGTACTTC. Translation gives CASSTRQTMNIQYF. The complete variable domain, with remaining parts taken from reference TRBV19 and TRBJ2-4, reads DGGITQSPKYLFRKEGQNVTLSCEQNLNHDAMYWYRQDPGQGLRLIYYSQIVNDFQKGDIAEGYSVSREKKESFPLTVTSAQKNPTAFYLCASSTRQTMNIQYFGAGTRLSVL.